This T cell receptor beta chain derives from a study of PD-L1 blockade in urothelial cancer. For the study at large: Blood analysis occurred 3 weeks (second dose) and 6 weeks after treatment start. Across blood samples, T cells had a median count of about 150,000.

The CDR3 has 13 residues. V lost 1 base, J lost 8 bases, and 10 bases lay in between. Germline-derived CDR1 and CDR2 are SGHDN and FVKESK. Profiling relied on immunoSEQ multiplex PCR, and the TCRdb table lists in-frame clones only, not all of them. The top ten hold approximately 8.8% of the sample, which has about 50,000 clones, 65% to 85% seen once. This sample's time point: peripheral blood 6 weeks after treatment start. The rearrangement joins TRBV14 to TRBJ2-3, with a possible D match to TRBD2 (5 bases). The sequencing used PBMCs, collected around atezolizumab (anti-PD-L1) treatment. The receptor was isolated from a man in his 70s with urothelial cancer. The CDR3 region has the DNA TGTGCCAGCAGCCAAGGGAGGACTGTTACGCAGTATTTT. Its protein product is CASSQGRTVTQYF.